This T cell receptor (beta chain) is from a study of PD-L1 blockade in urothelial cancer. Whole-study context: From 0 to 3 prior chemotherapy regimens had been given to the patients. At 3 weeks after treatment start (second dose) and again at 6 weeks, blood was analyzed. Study-wide results and caveats: Lower pretreatment blood TCR clonality, under the median, predicted better survival, researchers reported.

This clone was seen just once. Its antigen is as yet unknown. Clones were read by immunoSEQ multiplex PCR, and TCRdb kept only the in-frame ones, dropping some. The sample carries about 50,000 clones, about 85% recorded once. Trimming stripped 4 bases from V and 2 bases from J, with 12 bases between. The CDR3 totals 14 residues. The germline V gene has CDR1 SGHTA and CDR2 FQGTGA. V gene TRBV7-3 combines with J gene TRBJ2-7; D may be TRBD2 (6 bases). Specimen: PBMCs, collected around atezolizumab (anti-PD-L1) treatment. This sequence originates from a man in his 60s with urothelial cancer. The CDR3 DNA reads as TGTGCCAGCAGCTCCGGCGGGGTCCCCTACGAGCAGTACTTC. It translates to CASSSGGVPYEQYF.